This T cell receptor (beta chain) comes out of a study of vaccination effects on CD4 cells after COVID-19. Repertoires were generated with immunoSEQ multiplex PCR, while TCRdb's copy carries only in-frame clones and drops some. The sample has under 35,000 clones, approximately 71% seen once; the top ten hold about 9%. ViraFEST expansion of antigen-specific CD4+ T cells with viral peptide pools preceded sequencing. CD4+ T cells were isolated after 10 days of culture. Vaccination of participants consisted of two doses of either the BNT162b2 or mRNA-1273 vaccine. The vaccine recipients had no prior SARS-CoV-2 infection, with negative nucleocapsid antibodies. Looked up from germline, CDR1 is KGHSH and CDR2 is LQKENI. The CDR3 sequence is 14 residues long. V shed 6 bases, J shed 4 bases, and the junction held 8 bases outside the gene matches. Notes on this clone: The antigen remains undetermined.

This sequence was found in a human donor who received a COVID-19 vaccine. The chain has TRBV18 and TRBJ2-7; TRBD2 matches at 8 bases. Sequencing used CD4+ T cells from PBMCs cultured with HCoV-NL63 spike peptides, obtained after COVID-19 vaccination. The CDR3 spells CASSRTSGRYEQYF. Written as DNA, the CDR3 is TGTGCCAGCTCGCGCACTAGCGGAAGGTACGAGCAGTACTTC.